Below are 29 T cell receptor beta chains sequenced from a single sample in a study of T cell responses to AZD1222 COVID-19 vaccine. The protocol was immunoSEQ multiplex PCR, while the TCRdb copy is restricted to in-frame clones and leaves out a portion. Counted here are approximately 170,000 clones, approximately 93% occurring once; the ten biggest clones make up about 3.9%. The input for sequencing was peripheral blood, taken on day 0 of AZD1222 vaccination. These receptors came from an adult in good health.

This clone was detected only a few times. This chain joins TRBV19 and TRBJ1-2; D remains unclear. CDR3 length: 15 amino acids. Germline V gives CDR1 LNHDA, CDR2 SQIVND (reference sequence). With 2 bases removed from V and 5 bases from J, the gap between germline ends came to 15 bases. For the CDR3, the DNA is TGTGCCAGTAGTATATTCCCAGGCGACCAATATGGCTACACCTTC. Amino acids: CASSIFPGDQYGYTF.

This clone was seen a handful of times. The chain recombines TRBV7-9 with TRBJ2-7; D not resolved. Germline V CDR1 and CDR2: SEHNR, FQNEAQ (reference sequence). The CDR3 runs to 13 residues. Between the trimmed V and J ends, which lost 1 base and 0 bases, there was a span of 4 bases. Here the CDR3 reads CASSLGVSYEQYF. Written as DNA, the CDR3 is TGTGCCAGCAGCTTAGGGGTCTCCTACGAGCAGTACTTC. Filled out from reference TRBV7-9 and TRBJ2-7, the complete variable domain reads DTGVSQNPRHKITKRGQNVTFRCDPISEHNRLYWYRQTLGQGPEFLTYFQNEAQLEKSRLLSDRFSAERPKGSFSTLEIQRTEQGDSAMYLCASSLGVSYEQYFGPGTRLTVT.

The chain carries TRBV29-1 and TRBJ2-7; 12 bases align to TRBD1. Trimming removed 7 bases from V and 5 bases from J; junction bases left unmatched: 9. Germline V gene sequence: CDR1 SQVTM, CDR2 ANQGSEA. The CDR3 consists of 14 residues. CDR3 in amino acids: CSAKGTGGGDEQYF. DNA for the CDR3: TGCAGCGCCAAGGGGACAGGGGGCGGGGACGAGCAGTACTTC.

The chain uses TRBV10-3 and TRBJ1-6, with 10 bases lining up with TRBD1. The ends lost 4 bases at V and 7 bases at J; junction bases unmatched: 10. The germline V gene encodes CDR1 ENHRY and CDR2 SYGVKD. The CDR3 extends over 17 amino acids. The CDR3 DNA sequence: TGTGCCATCAGTGGGACAGGGGGAATGCCCCCCAATTCACCCCTCCACTTT. As protein: CAISGTGGMPPNSPLHF.

The chain employs TRBV27 and TRBJ2-7; 12 positions match TRBD1. Germline V gene sequence: CDR1 MNHEY, CDR2 SMNVEV (reference sequence). CDR3 size: 15 residues. With V trimmed by 5 bases and J by 5 bases, 7 bases remained unmatched. CDR3 in amino acids: CASSLGTGGLDEQYF. CDR3 nucleotide sequence: TGTGCCAGCAGTCTCGGGACAGGGGGCCTCGACGAGCAGTACTTC.

This chain links TRBV4-2 with TRBJ1-2, with 9 positions matching TRBD1. CDR3 length: 17 residues. Losses at the gene ends were 0 bases for V and 1 base for J; bases not matched to a gene: 6. The germline V gene has CDR1 LGHNA and CDR2 YNFKEQ. CDR3 coding DNA: TGTGCCAGCAGCCAAGAGCACAGGGGGCGGTTTAACTATGGCTACACCTTC. This translates into CASSQEHRGRFNYGYTF.

This chain uses TRBV29-1 with TRBJ2-5, with a tentative D call TRBD1 (6 bases). V was pared by 3 bases and J by 2 bases, with 10 bases between. Germline assignment: CDR1 SQVTM and CDR2 ANQGSEA. The CDR3 extends over 13 amino acids. The DNA for the CDR3 is TGCAGCGTTGAGCGGCAGGGGCAAGAGACCCAGTACTTC. It translates to CSVERQGQETQYF.

The chain is built from TRBV18 and TRBJ2-3; unclear D gene. The germline V gene encodes CDR1 KGHSH and CDR2 LQKENI. Trimming cost V 3 bases and J 1 base, with 11 bases left between them. The CDR3 loop spans 15 amino acids. The DNA for the CDR3 is TGTGCCAGCTCACCGACCAGCGTCCGCACAGATACGCAGTATTTT. Translated: CASSPTSVRTDTQYF. The full variable domain, rest sourced from reference TRBV18 and TRBJ2-3, is NAGVMQNPRHLVRRRGQEARLRCSPMKGHSHVYWYRQLPEEGLKFMVYLQKENIIDESGMPKERFSAEFPKEGPSILRIQQVVRGDSAAYFCASSPTSVRTDTQYFGPGTRLTVL.

The chain joins TRBV11-2 to TRBJ2-1, with 7 bases identical to TRBD1. The germline V gene encodes CDR1 SGHAT and CDR2 FQNNGV. The CDR3 spans 15 residues. J lost 12 bases, V lost 5 bases, and 16 bases had no gene match. CDR3 sequence (DNA): TGTGCCAGCAGCCTTGGGGGACAGTTGAGCGTGGGGCAGTTCTTC. This codes for CASSLGGQLSVGQFF.

This chain links TRBV27 with TRBJ2-1, with 10 bases that match TRBD2. This CDR3 has 16 amino acids. V dropped 5 bases and J dropped 4; count of bases not matched to a gene: 8. Germline values: CDR1 MNHEY, CDR2 SMNVEV (reference sequence). In DNA form, the CDR3 reads TGTGCCAGCAGTACCCGAGGACTAGCGGCGTACAATGAGCAGTTCTTC. It specifies CASSTRGLAAYNEQFF.

The CDR3 DNA reads TGTGCCAGCAGTGAAGCTGGACAGGTGGCTTTCTTT. This gives the protein CASSEAGQVAFF. The chain uses TRBV2 and TRBJ1-1, with 7 bases matching TRBD1. Per germline, CDR1 SNHLY and CDR2 FYNNEI. The length of the CDR3 is 12 residues. V trimming: 0 bases; J trimming: 11 bases; junction bases outside the gene matches: 3.

J is TRBJ2-1 and V is TRBV7-7; D call uncertain. The CDR3 has 14 amino acids. Trimming pared 4 bases from V and 4 bases from J, leaving 11 bases between. CDR1 and CDR2 (germline): SSHAT, FNYEAQ (reference sequence). The DNA of the CDR3 is TGTGCCAGCAGCTGGATACCCCCGTACAATGAGCAGTTCTTC. Amino acids: CASSWIPPYNEQFF.

CDR3 in DNA: TGCGCCAGCAGCTTTATTAGCGGGAGTACAGATACGCAGTATTTT. Protein product: CASSFISGSTDTQYF. The rearrangement links TRBV5-1 to TRBJ2-3, with 9 nucleotides matching TRBD2. Germline values: CDR1 SGHRS, CDR2 YFSETQ. V lost 2 bases, J lost 3 bases, and 4 bases stayed unmatched. This CDR3 is 15 amino acids long. Drawing the rest from reference TRBV5-1 and TRBJ2-3, the complete variable domain is KAGVTQTPRYLIKTRGQQVTLSCSPISGHRSVSWYQQTPGQGLQFLFEYFSETQRNKGNFPGRFSGRQFSNSRSEMNVSTLELGDSALYLCASSFISGSTDTQYFGPGTRLTVL.

The V gene is TRBV25-1, the J gene TRBJ1-3; the D is unclear. V was cut by 3 bases and J by 2 bases, with 11 bases left in between. The CDR3 contains 15 residues. The germline CDR1 and CDR2 sequences are MGHDK and SYGVNS. CDR3 residues: CASSEIDEAGNTIYF. As DNA, the CDR3 is TGTGCCAGCAGTGAGATTGACGAAGCTGGAAACACCATATATTTT.

The genes are TRBV15 and TRBJ1-2; D gene ambiguous. The length of the CDR3 is 15 residues. Trimming shortened V by 0 bases and J by 7 bases, and 15 bases separated the two germline ends. Germline-derived CDR1 and CDR2 are LNHNV and YYDKDF (reference sequence). CDR3 bases: TGTGCCACCAGCAGAGATCAAGGACGGTTTCCTGGCTACACCTTC. Protein sequence: CATSRDQGRFPGYTF.

DNA of the CDR3: TGTGCCAGCAGCTCCCCCGGGGGTGACGTGGGCTACACCTTC. This codes for CASSSPGGDVGYTF. This sequence joins TRBV7-9 and TRBJ1-2; TRBD1 is a possible D gene (5 bases). From germline, CDR1 is SEHNR and CDR2 FQNEAQ (reference sequence). The CDR3 loop spans 14 amino acids. Trimming shortened V by 4 bases and J by 8 bases, and 17 bases separated the two germline ends.

This clone was seen only once. The junction does not match germline at one end; this may be a read error. The V call is TRBV6-1, the J call TRBJ2-3; 10 bases match TRBD2. Germline lookup yields CDR1 MNHNS and CDR2 SASEGT. The CDR3 loop spans 15 amino acids. CDR3 sequence reads: CASSKAGGPTDTQYF. In DNA, the CDR3 is TGTGCCAGCAGTAAAGCGGGAGGGCCGACAGATACGCAGTATTTT.

A single count supports this clone. V gene TRBV14 combines with J gene TRBJ1-5; 10 bases are shared with TRBD1. This CDR3 region has 16 residues. Looked up from germline, CDR1 is SGHDN and CDR2 is FVKESK. Trimming took 4 bases from V and 0 from J; bases not matched to a gene: 3. The CDR3 here is CASSPDRGYSNQPQHF. The CDR3 nucleotides read TGTGCCAGCAGCCCGGACAGGGGGTATAGCAATCAGCCCCAGCATTTT.

In nucleotides, the CDR3 is TGTGCCAGCAGTTCCAGCGGGGAGCTGTTTTTT. The encoded protein is CASSSSGELFF. This rearrangement joins TRBV28 to TRBJ2-2; D unclear. V dropped 4 bases and J dropped 7 bases, with 4 bases sitting between them. The germline CDR1 and CDR2 sequences are MDHEN and SYDVKM. This CDR3 comprises 11 residues. The variable domain in full, with the rest retrieved from reference TRBV28 and TRBJ2-2, is DVKVTQSSRYLVKRTGEKVFLECVQDMDHENMFWYRQDPGLGLRLIYFSYDVKMKEKGDIPEGYSVSREKKERFSLILESASTNQTSMYLCASSSSGELFFGEGSRLTVL.

The rearrangement links TRBV4-1 to TRBJ1-6; D unclear. The CDR3 length is 13 residues. CDR1 MGHRA and CDR2 YSYEKL come from the germline V gene. Trimming stripped 0 bases from V and 10 bases from J, with 7 bases between. The DNA of the CDR3 is TGCGCCAGCAGCCAAGATCCGGGATCACCCCTCCACTTT. Residues: CASSQDPGSPLHF.

Here the CDR3 DNA reads TGTGCCAGCAGTGAACTGGGAGGGGAGACCCAGTACTTC. It is translated as CASSELGGETQYF. V is TRBV2 and J is TRBJ2-5; 7 bases match TRBD2. V shed 2 bases, J shed 5 bases, and the junction held 2 bases outside the gene matches. Looked up from germline, CDR1 is SNHLY and CDR2 is FYNNEI. This CDR3 spans 13 amino acids. The variable domain in full, with the rest retrieved from reference TRBV2 and TRBJ2-5, is EPEVTQTPSHQVTQMGQEVILRCVPISNHLYFYWYRQILGQKVEFLVSFYNNEISEKSEIFDDQFSVERPDGSNFTLKIRSTKLEDSAMYFCASSELGGETQYFGPGTRLLVL.

The chain couples TRBV11-2 to TRBJ1-3; D possibly corresponds to TRBD1 (6 bases). V was trimmed by 5 bases and J by 0 bases, leaving 14 bases between them. Per the germline V gene, CDR1 is SGHAT and CDR2 is FQNNGV. The CDR3 is made up of 16 amino acids. CDR3 DNA: TGTGCCAGCAGCCAGCAGGGGCTGCTCTCTGGAAACACCATATATTTT. Its protein product is CASSQQGLLSGNTIYF.

This clone has more than one count but fewer than ten. The chain employs TRBV15 and TRBJ1-2; 7 positions match TRBD1. V shed 3 bases, J shed 7 bases, and the junction held 8 bases outside the gene matches. The CDR3 loop spans 14 amino acids. CDR1 is LNHNV and CDR2 is YYDKDF in the germline V gene (reference sequence). This CDR3 is CATSSEQGLGGYTF. The CDR3 coding sequence is TGTGCCACCAGCAGCGAACAGGGGTTAGGTGGCTACACCTTC.

V gene TRBV29-1 combines with J gene TRBJ1-2; 8 nucleotides match TRBD1. Germline CDR1 reads SQVTM; CDR2 reads ANQGSEA. V was pared by 3 bases and J by 1 base, with 13 bases of the junction left unmatched. The CDR3 is made up of 17 amino acids. The CDR3: CSVDEVATGGFNYGYTF. The DNA of the CDR3 is TGCAGCGTTGATGAGGTGGCCACAGGGGGATTTAACTATGGCTACACCTTC. Using reference TRBV29-1 and TRBJ1-2 for the parts outside the CDR3, the full variable domain is SAVISQKPSRDICQRGTSLTIQCQVDSQVTMMFWYRQQPGQSLTLIATANQGSEATYESGFVIDKFPISRPNLTFSTLTVSNMSPEDSSIYLCSVDEVATGGFNYGYTFGSGTRLTVV.

The rearrangement uses TRBV9 and TRBJ1-4, with 7 bases lining up with TRBD1. There are 16 residues in the CDR3. From germline, CDR1 is SGDLS and CDR2 YYNGEE. J gave up 3 bases and V 0 bases, and 5 bases lay outside the gene matches. As DNA, the CDR3 is TGTGCCAGCAGCGTAGTGGGGGGGACAGCTAATGAAAAACTGTTTTTT. Its protein product is CASSVVGGTANEKLFF.

This chain links TRBV4-2 with TRBJ2-7; 14 bases line up with TRBD2. V dropped 0 bases and J dropped 6; count of bases not matched to a gene: 7. Germline CDR1 LGHNA, CDR2 YNFKEQ. The CDR3 length is 17 residues. DNA for the CDR3: TGTGCCAGCAGCCAAGATCCCGGGACTAGCGGGAGATCCGAGCAGTACTTC. It encodes CASSQDPGTSGRSEQYF.

The CDR3 DNA reads TGTGCCAGCAGTTCAATCTTGGAAGGGAAAGCTTTCTTT. Its translation is CASSSILEGKAFF. The genes are TRBV12-3 or TRBV12-4 and TRBJ1-1; D is unresolved. CDR3 length: 13 residues. V lost 4 bases and J lost 9, with 15 bases in between.

The chain links TRBV23-1 to TRBJ1-1; D possibly corresponds to TRBD1 (6 bases). Being an ORF, TRBV23-1 has a function that is uncertain. Trimming stripped 5 bases from V and 3 bases from J, with 10 bases between. CDR3 length equals 13 residues. This CDR3 is CASSSGQHTEAFF. CDR3 sequence (DNA): TGCGCCAGCAGTAGCGGACAGCACACTGAAGCTTTCTTT.

This chain uses TRBV7-9 with TRBJ1-6; the D is unclear. Germline V CDR1 and CDR2: SEHNR, FQNEAQ (reference sequence). V lost 1 base and J lost 4, with 8 bases in between. The length of the CDR3 is 15 residues. CDR3 in amino acids: CASSLVSGYNSPLHF. DNA for the CDR3: TGTGCCAGCAGCTTAGTGAGTGGTTATAATTCACCCCTCCACTTT.